The 13 T cell receptor beta chains listed next were all sequenced from one sample in a study of blood T cell repertoires in COVID-19. TCRdb's copy holds only in-frame clones and misses some; the assay was immunoSEQ multiplex PCR. Of over 200,000 clones listed, less than 85% are singletons. Sequencing was carried out using PBMCs or T cells enriched from blood (not recorded which). The receptors originated from a man aged 60-69 years who had recovered from COVID-19.

The J gene is TRBJ2-2, the V gene TRBV19; D perhaps matches TRBD2 (7 bases). The germline V and J ends were trimmed by 4 bases and 6 bases, with 18 bases remaining between them. Per germline, CDR1 LNHDA and CDR2 SQIVND (reference sequence). There are 16 residues in the CDR3. As DNA, the CDR3 is TGTGCCAGTAGTAACTCCGGGGGGCGGTTGTCCGGGGAGCTGTTTTTT. As protein: CASSNSGGRLSGELFF.

V and J are TRBV30 and TRBJ2-6; D is perhaps TRBD1 (5 bases). This CDR3 has 14 residues. V was cut by 5 bases and J by 1 base, with 9 bases left in between. The germline V gene encodes CDR1 GTSNPN and CDR2 SVGIG (reference sequence). The CDR3 bases are TGTGCCTGGCAAAGGGGTTCTGGGGCCAACGTCCTGACTTTC. It is translated as CAWQRGSGANVLTF. The full variable domain, rest sourced from reference TRBV30 and TRBJ2-6, is SQTIHQWPATLVQPVGSPLSLECTVEGTSNPNLYWYRQAAGRGLQLLFYSVGIGQISSEVPQNLSASRPQDRQFILSSKKLLLSDSGFYLCAWQRGSGANVLTFGAGSRLTVL.

This clone was recorded once. The J gene is TRBJ2-7, the V gene TRBV3-1 (or the pseudogene TRBV3-2); 7 bases are a match to TRBD1. Germline V gene lookup returns CDR1 LGHDT and CDR2 YNNKEL (reference sequence). The CDR3 length is 14 residues. V dropped 4 bases and J dropped 2; count of bases not matched to a gene: 5. CDR3 nucleotides: TGTGCCAGCAGCCCAGGACAGGATACCTACGAGCAGTACTTC. This translates into CASSPGQDTYEQYF.

This chain connects TRBV6-5 to TRBJ1-2; unclear D gene. The CDR3 sequence is 14 residues long. The V and J ends lost 7 bases and 1 base respectively, with 13 bases between them. Germline CDR1 reads MNHEY; CDR2 reads SVGAGI. The CDR3 DNA reads TGTGCCAGCACCCCCTTTCGGGATAACTATGGCTACACCTTC. Its translation: CASTPFRDNYGYTF.

This chain links TRBV24-1 with TRBJ2-2, with TRBD1 identical over 10 bases. The J segment lost 6 bases and the V segment lost 5 bases, leaving 8 bases of the junction unmatched. The length of the CDR3 is 16 residues. Germline CDR1 reads KGHDR; CDR2 reads SFDVKD. This CDR3 reads CATSATGGESAGELFF. For the CDR3, the DNA is TGTGCCACCAGTGCGACAGGGGGCGAATCTGCCGGGGAGCTGTTTTTT.

CDR3 amino acids: CASSQRQGLGYTF. The CDR3 region has the DNA TGTGCCAGCAGCCAGAGACAGGGGCTTGGCTACACCTTC. The chain recombines TRBV14 with TRBJ1-2, with 8 positions matching TRBD1. Germline-derived CDR1 and CDR2 are SGHDN and FVKESK. The CDR3 runs to 13 residues. V dropped 3 bases and J dropped 7; count of bases not matched to a gene: 4.

This clone has just a few counts. This rearrangement joins TRBV25-1 to TRBJ2-2, with D hard to call. The V gene lost 2 bases and the J gene lost 2 bases, with 6 bases spanning the gap. Germline-derived CDR1 and CDR2 are MGHDK and SYGVNS. The CDR3 has 14 residues. The CDR3 DNA follows: TGTGCCAGCAGTGAAGGGCCCAACACCGGGGAGCTGTTTTTT. Translation: CASSEGPNTGELFF.

The rearrangement joins TRBV6-6 to TRBJ1-1; the match to TRBD1 covers 8 bases. J gave up 3 bases and V 6 bases, and 6 bases lay outside the gene matches. CDR3 length: 14 residues. Germline loops: CDR1 MNHNY, CDR2 SVGAGI (reference sequence). CDR3 bases: TGTGCCAGCAGGCCAGGGGGCTTCTACACTGAAGCTTTCTTT. Translating gives CASRPGGFYTEAFF.

The rearrangement links TRBV12-3 or TRBV12-4 to TRBJ2-1, with D perhaps matching TRBD2 (6 bases). The length of the CDR3 is 12 residues. The V gene lost 6 bases and the J gene lost 8 bases, with 11 bases spanning the gap. The CDR3 loop reads CASRPWGDEQFF. In DNA form, the CDR3 reads TGTGCCAGCAGGCCCTGGGGGGATGAGCAGTTCTTC.

In its sample, this clone was seen once. V is TRBV6-5 and J is TRBJ1-5, with TRBD1 identical over 7 bases. CDR3 size: 14 residues. The J segment lost 6 bases and the V segment lost 6 bases, leaving 8 bases of the junction unmatched. Germline V gene data show CDR1 as MNHEY and CDR2 as SVGAGI. The CDR3 bases are TGTGCCAGCAGCGACCGACAGGGCGGTCAGCCCCAGCATTTT. It codes for CASSDRQGGQPQHF.

In this sample, this clone turned up once. The chain links TRBV7-9 to TRBJ1-2; 9 nucleotides agree with TRBD1. The CDR3 has 14 residues. The germline V gene has CDR1 SEHNR and CDR2 FQNEAQ (reference sequence). Trimming took 4 bases from V and 4 from J; bases not matched to a gene: 4. The CDR3 DNA is TGTGCCAGCAGCTCGGGACAGGGTAGCTATGGCTACACCTTC. As protein: CASSSGQGSYGYTF.

The V call is TRBV4-2, the J call TRBJ2-2; 8 bases match TRBD2. The germline V gene encodes CDR1 LGHNA and CDR2 YNFKEQ. V lost 3 bases, J lost 3 bases, and 9 bases stayed unmatched. CDR3 size: 17 residues. For the CDR3, the DNA is TGTGCCAGCAGCCAGGACCCGGGGGGGCCGTACACCGGGGAGCTGTTTTTT. It yields the protein CASSQDPGGPYTGELFF.

The genes are TRBV27 and TRBJ1-1; D may be TRBD1 (6 bases). The germline CDR1 and CDR2 sequences are MNHEY and SMNVEV (reference sequence). Between the trimmed V and J ends, which lost 6 bases and 6 bases, there was a span of 17 bases. There are 14 residues in the CDR3. The CDR3 DNA reads TGTGCCAGCAGACTTAATACAGGGTTCGCTGAAGCTTTCTTT. Its protein is CASRLNTGFAEAFF.